This TCR beta chain is from a study of blood T cell repertoires in COVID-19. Study context: Acute and convalescent COVID-19 samples came from the United States, Italy and Spain.

The CDR3 consists of 11 residues. The ends were cut back, 6 bases at V and 8 bases at J, with 8 bases in the middle. Germline V gene data show CDR1 as MNHEY and CDR2 as SVGAGI. TCRdb's table, derived via immunoSEQ multiplex PCR, lists solely in-frame clones and lacks some. The sample contains approximately 46,000 clones, more than 80% of which appear only once. The sequencing input was peripheral blood. The receptor comes from a man aged 60 to 69 with acute or convalescent COVID-19. The chain has TRBV6-5 and TRBJ2-1; D may be TRBD2 (5 bases). The CDR3 spells CASRDWDEQFF. CDR3 nucleotide sequence: TGTGCCAGCAGGGACTGGGATGAGCAGTTCTTC.